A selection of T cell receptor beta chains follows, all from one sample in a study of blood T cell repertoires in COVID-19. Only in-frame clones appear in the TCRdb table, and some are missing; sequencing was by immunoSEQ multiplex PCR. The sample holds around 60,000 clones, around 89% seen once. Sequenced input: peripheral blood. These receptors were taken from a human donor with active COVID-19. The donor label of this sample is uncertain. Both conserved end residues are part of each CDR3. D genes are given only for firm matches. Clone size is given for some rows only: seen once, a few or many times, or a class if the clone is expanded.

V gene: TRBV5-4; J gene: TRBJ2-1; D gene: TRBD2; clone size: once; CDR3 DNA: TGTGCCAGCACCTCTACTAGCGGGAGATACAATGAGCAGTTCTTC; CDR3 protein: CASTSTSGRYNEQFF
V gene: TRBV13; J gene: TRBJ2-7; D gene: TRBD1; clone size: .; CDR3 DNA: TGTGCCAGCAGCTTTGGGACAGGGGGGTCCTACGAGCAGTACTTC; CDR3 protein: CASSFGTGGSYEQYF
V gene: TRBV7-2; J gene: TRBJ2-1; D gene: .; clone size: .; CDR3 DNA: TGTGCCAGCAGCTTCCCTGAGAGGGTCGATGAGCAGTTCTTC; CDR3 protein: CASSFPERVDEQFF
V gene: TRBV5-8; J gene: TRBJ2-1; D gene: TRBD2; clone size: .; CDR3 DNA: TGTGCCAGCAGCTTGACCGGGACTAGCGGGGGAAGCAATGAGCAGTTCTTC; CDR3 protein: CASSLTGTSGGSNEQFF
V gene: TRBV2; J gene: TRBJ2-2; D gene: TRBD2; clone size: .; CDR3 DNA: TGTGCCAGCAGTTTCGGACTAGCGGGGGGAACATCCGGGGAGCTGTTTTTT; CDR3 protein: CASSFGLAGGTSGELFF
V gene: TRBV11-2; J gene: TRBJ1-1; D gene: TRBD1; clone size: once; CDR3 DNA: TGTGCCAGCAGCTCGGGACAGGGTAGTGAAGCTTTCTTT; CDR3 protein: CASSSGQGSEAFF
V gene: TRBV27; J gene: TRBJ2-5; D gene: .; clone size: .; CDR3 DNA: TGTGCCAGCAGTTTCGGTTGGCAAGAGACCCAGTACTTC; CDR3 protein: CASSFGWQETQYF
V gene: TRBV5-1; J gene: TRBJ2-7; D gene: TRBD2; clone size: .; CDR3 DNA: TGCGCCAGCAGCTTGGCTAGCGGGGGCTACTACGAGCAGTACTTC; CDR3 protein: CASSLASGGYYEQYF
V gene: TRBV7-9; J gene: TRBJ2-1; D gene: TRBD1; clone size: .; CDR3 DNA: TGTGCCAGCAGCATAACAGGGGTTAATGAGCAGTTCTTC; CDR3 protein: CASSITGVNEQFF
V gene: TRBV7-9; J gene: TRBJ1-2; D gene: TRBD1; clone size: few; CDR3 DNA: TGTGCCAGCAGCTCCCTGACAGGGAGAGGCTACACCTTC; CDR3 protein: CASSSLTGRGYTF
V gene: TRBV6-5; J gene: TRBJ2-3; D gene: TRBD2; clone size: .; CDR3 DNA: TGTGCCAGCAGTAAGGAGGCGGGGGGGCGTCATACGCAGTATTTT; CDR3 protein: CASSKEAGGRHTQYF
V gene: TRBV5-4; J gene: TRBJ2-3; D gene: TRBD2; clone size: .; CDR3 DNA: TGTGCCAGCAGCTTGGTCAGCGGGGGGGTGCAGTATTTT; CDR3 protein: CASSLVSGGVQYF
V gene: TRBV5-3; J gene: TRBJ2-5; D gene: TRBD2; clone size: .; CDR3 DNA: TGTGCCAGAAGCTTGGGGACTAGCGGGCAAGAGACCCAGTACTTC; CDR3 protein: CARSLGTSGQETQYF
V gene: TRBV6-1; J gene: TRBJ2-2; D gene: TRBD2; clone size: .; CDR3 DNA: TGTGCCAGCAGTGCGGTCCGGCTAGCGGGATTGGGCGGGGAGCTGTTTTTT; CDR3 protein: CASSAVRLAGLGGELFF
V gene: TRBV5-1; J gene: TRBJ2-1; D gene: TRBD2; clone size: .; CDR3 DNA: TGCGCCAGCAGCTTGGGTCCTAGCGGGACGCACAATGAGCAGTTCTTC; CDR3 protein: CASSLGPSGTHNEQFF
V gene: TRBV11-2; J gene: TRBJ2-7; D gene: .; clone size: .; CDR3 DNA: TGTGCCAGCAGCTTTCTCACAGTAGACTACGAGCAGTACTTC; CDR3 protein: CASSFLTVDYEQYF
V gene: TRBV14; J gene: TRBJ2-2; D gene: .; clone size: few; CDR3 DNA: TGTGCCAGCAGCCAAGATGCGGGGATAAACACCGGGGAGCTGTTTTTT; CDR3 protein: CASSQDAGINTGELFF
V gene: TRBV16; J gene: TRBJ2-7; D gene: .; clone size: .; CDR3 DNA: TGTGCCAGCAGCCGCAGATTCGACGAGCAGTACTTC; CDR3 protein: CASSRRFDEQYF
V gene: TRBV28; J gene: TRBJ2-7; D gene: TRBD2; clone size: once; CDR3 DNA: TGTGCCAGCAGTTTTTTCGTCGGCCTAGCGGGGGGATCCTACGAGCAGTACTTC; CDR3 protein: CASSFFVGLAGGSYEQYF
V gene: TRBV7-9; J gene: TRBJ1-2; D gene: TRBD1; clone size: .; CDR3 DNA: TGTGCCAGCAGCCCCCCCTGGACAGGGAACTATGGCTACACCTTC; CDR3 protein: CASSPPWTGNYGYTF
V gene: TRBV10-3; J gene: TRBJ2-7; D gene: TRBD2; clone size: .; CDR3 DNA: TGTGCCATCAGGGGGACTAGCGGGAGGGGTGGAGGCGAGCAGTACTTC; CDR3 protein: CAIRGTSGRGGGEQYF
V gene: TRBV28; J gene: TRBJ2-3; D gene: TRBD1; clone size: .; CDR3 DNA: TGTGCCAGCCGTCCCGAGACAGGGGGCCCAGATACGCAGTATTTT; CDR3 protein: CASRPETGGPDTQYF
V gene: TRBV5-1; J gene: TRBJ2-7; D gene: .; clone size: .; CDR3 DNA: TGCGCCAGCAGCTTGGCCTCGTTCAACACGTACGAGCAGTACTTC; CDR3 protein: CASSLASFNTYEQYF
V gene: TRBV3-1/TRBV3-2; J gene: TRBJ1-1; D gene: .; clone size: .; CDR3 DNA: TGTGCCAGCAGCCAAGTCTCCCGAGGCGAAGCTTTCTTT; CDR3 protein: CASSQVSRGEAFF
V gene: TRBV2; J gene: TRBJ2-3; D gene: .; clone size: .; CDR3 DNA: TGTGCCAGCAGTGACCTACCAGGGTGGGTGACAGATACGCAGTATTTT; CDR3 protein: CASSDLPGWVTDTQYF
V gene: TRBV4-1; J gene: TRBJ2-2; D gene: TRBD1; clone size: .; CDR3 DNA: TGCGCCAGCAGCCAACAAACCGGGACAGGGGGCAGCACCGGGGAGCTGTTTTTT; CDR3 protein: CASSQQTGTGGSTGELFF
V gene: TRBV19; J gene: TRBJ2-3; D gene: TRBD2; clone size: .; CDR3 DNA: TGTGCCAGTGGCCTTGGGAGCGGGAGTTGGACAGATACGCAGTATTTT; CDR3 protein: CASGLGSGSWTDTQYF
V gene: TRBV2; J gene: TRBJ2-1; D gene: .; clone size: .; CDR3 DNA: TGTGCCAGCACGCTAGCGACTTCCTACAATGAGCAGTTCTTC; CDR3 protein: CASTLATSYNEQFF
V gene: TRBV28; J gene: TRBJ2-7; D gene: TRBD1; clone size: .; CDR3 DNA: TGTGCCAGCAGTACCTGGACAGGTCAGGTTTCCGAGCAGTACTTC; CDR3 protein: CASSTWTGQVSEQYF
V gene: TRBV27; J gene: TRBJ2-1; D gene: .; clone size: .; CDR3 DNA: TGTGCCAGCAGCGGGGACAATGAGCAGTTCTTC; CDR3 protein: CASSGDNEQFF
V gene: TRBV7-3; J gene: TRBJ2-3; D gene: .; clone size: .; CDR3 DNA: TGTGCCAGCAGCTTAGGGCCCCGGGATACGCAGTATTTT; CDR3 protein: CASSLGPRDTQYF
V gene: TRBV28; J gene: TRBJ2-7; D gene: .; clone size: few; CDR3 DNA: TGTGCCAGCAGTTTAATGGCTAGATTCTACTTAGAGCAGTACTTC; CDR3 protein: CASSLMARFYLEQYF
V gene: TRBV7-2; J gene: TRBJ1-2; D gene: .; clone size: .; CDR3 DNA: TGTGCCAGCAGCTTAGGAGCTTCGGGTGGCTACACCTTC; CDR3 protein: CASSLGASGGYTF
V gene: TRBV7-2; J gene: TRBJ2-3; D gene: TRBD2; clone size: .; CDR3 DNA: TGTGCCAGCAGCGCCCCCGGGCGGGGGGACACAGATACGCAGTATTTT; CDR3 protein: CASSAPGRGDTDTQYF
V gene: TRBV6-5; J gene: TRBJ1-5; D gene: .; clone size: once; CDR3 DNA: TGTGCCAGTGCATCTGAGGGCAATCAGCCCCAGCATTTT; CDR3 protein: CASASEGNQPQHF
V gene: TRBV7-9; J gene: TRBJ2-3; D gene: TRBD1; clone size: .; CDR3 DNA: TGTGCCAGCATCCGAGACAGGGGGCAAACAGATACGCAGTATTTT; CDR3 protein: CASIRDRGQTDTQYF
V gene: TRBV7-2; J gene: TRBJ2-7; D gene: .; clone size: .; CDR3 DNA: TGTGCCAGCAGCCCGAAGATCAACAGGCACTACGAGCAGTACTTC; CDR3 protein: CASSPKINRHYEQYF
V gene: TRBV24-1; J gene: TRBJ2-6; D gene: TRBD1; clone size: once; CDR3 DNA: TGTGCCACCAGTGCGGACAGGGGTTCGATTGCTGGGGCCAACGTCCTGACTTTC; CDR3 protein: CATSADRGSIAGANVLTF
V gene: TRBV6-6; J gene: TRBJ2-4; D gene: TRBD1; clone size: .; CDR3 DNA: TGTGCCAGCAGTCCGTTAATACCGGGACAGGGAGTTCAAACCCCCTGGGGAAACATTCAGTACTTC; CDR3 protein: CASSPLIPGQGVQTPWGNIQYF
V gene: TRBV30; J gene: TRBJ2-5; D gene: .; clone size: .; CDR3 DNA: TGTGCCTGGAGTCCGGGACTTACGTTCCAAGAGACCCAGTACTTC; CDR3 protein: CAWSPGLTFQETQYF
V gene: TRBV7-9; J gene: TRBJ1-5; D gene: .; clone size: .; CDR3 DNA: TGTGCCAGCAGCGGGGGGGGAGGCAATCAGCCCCAGCATTTT; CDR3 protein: CASSGGGGNQPQHF
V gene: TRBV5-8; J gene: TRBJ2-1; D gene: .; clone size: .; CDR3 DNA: TGTGCCAGCAGCTTGGTAATAGGACTGGGGTTACTTCACAATGAGCAGTTCTTC; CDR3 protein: CASSLVIGLGLLHNEQFF
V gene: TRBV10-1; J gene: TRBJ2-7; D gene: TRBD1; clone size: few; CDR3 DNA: TGCGCCAGCAGTGAGGACCGGACAGGGGGCTACGAGCAGTACTTC; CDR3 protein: CASSEDRTGGYEQYF